This T cell receptor beta chain was observed in a study of blood T cell repertoires in COVID-19. In the study overall: The United States, Italy and Spain supplied acute and convalescent COVID-19 samples. Sample material is recorded as cDNA or gDNA derived from T cells, B-cell-depleted T cells, or PBMCs.

Germline assignment: CDR1 GTSNPN and CDR2 SVGIG (reference sequence). The CDR3 consists of 14 residues. Trimming shortened V by 3 bases and J by 2 bases, and 11 bases separated the two germline ends. Profiled with immunoSEQ multiplex PCR; TCRdb holds only in-frame clones, not every one. The sample includes about 200,000 clones, approximately 85% of them seen just once. Seattle participants joined during active infection and were tracked over time. What was sequenced was peripheral blood. This clonotype was obtained from a woman in her seventies with COVID-19, enrolled during active disease. This rearrangement joins TRBV30 to TRBJ2-4; TRBD2 is a possible D gene (6 bases). The DNA for the CDR3 is TGTGCCTGGAGGGCGGCGGGGTCCAAAAACATTCAGTACTTC. This sequence encodes CAWRAAGSKNIQYF.